The rows below give T cell receptor beta chains drawn from one sample of a study of shared clonotypes between healthy human individuals. Sequenced by immunoSEQ multiplex PCR; TCRdb stores in-frame clones only, minus some. Of over 850,000 clones detected, around 78% appear once; the ten largest clones hold more than 0.55%. Sequenced sample: memory CD4+ T cells from PBMCs. These receptors all stem from a man aged 18-30 years in good health. Some clones in this sample may be carry-over from other donors' samples. The CDR3 runs from the conserved cysteine through the conserved F or W. A D gene is named only where the DNA matches it firmly. Size values are once, few and many counts, or a class for expanded clones, and some rows have none.

d_gene	v_gene	j_gene	abundance	CDR3aa	CDR3nt
.	TRBV7-2	TRBJ2-5	once	CASSLEKGRAETQYF	TGTGCCAGCAGCTTAGAGAAGGGTAGGGCGGAGACCCAGTACTTC
TRBD1	TRBV19	TRBJ1-2	.	CASNRGVYGYTF	TGTGCCAGTAACAGGGGCGTCTATGGCTACACCTTC
.	TRBV4-2	TRBJ1-3	.	CASSQAHYSGNTIYF	TGTGCCAGCAGCCAAGCTCACTACTCTGGAAACACCATATATTTT
.	TRBV6-1	TRBJ1-3	.	CASSGSSSGNTIYF	TGTGCCAGCAGTGGAAGTAGCTCTGGAAACACCATATATTTT
.	TRBV5-1	TRBJ2-6	.	CASSSGRPSGANVLTF	TGCGCCAGCTCCTCTGGACGGCCCTCTGGGGCCAACGTCCTGACTTTC
.	TRBV5-4	TRBJ2-3	.	CASSLGFSTDTQYF	TGTGCCAGCAGCTTGGGGTTCAGCACAGATACGCAGTATTTT
.	TRBV5-8	TRBJ1-2	.	CASSLGPGVGYTF	TGTGCCAGCAGCTTGGGGCCAGGGGTTGGCTACACCTTC
.	TRBV28	TRBJ1-5	.	CASSLQGLYSNQPQHF	TGTGCCAGCAGCCTCCAGGGGCTGTATAGCAATCAGCCCCAGCATTTT
.	TRBV6-9	TRBJ2-7	.	CASSLDSSSYEQYF	TGTGCCAGCAGTTTGGACAGTTCCTCCTACGAGCAGTACTTC
.	TRBV7-2	TRBJ1-5	.	CASSSRGGGQPQHF	TGTGCCAGCAGCTCCCGGGGAGGGGGGCAGCCCCAGCATTTT
.	TRBV10-3	TRBJ2-5	.	CAIRSGWRQETQYF	TGTGCCATCAGGTCGGGTTGGCGACAAGAGACCCAGTACTTC
TRBD1	TRBV10-2	TRBJ1-5	.	CASSPGGASNQPQHF	TGCGCCAGCAGTCCAGGGGGCGCGAGCAATCAGCCCCAGCATTTT
TRBD1	TRBV7-3	TRBJ2-3	few	CASSLGTGTDTQYF	TGTGCCAGCAGCTTAGGGACAGGGACAGATACGCAGTATTTT
.	TRBV9	TRBJ1-1	.	CASSVEMDSNTEAFF	TGTGCCAGCAGCGTAGAAATGGACAGTAACACTGAAGCTTTCTTT
.	TRBV4-1	TRBJ1-2	.	CASSQPARQTYGYTF	TGCGCCAGCAGCCAACCCGCAAGGCAGACTTATGGCTACACCTTC
TRBD1	TRBV28	TRBJ1-5	.	CASSFHRGDNQPQHF	TGTGCCAGCAGTTTTCACAGGGGTGACAATCAGCCCCAGCATTTT
TRBD1	TRBV19	TRBJ1-1	few	CAATPGQWDTEAFF	TGTGCCGCGACCCCGGGACAGTGGGACACTGAAGCTTTCTTT
.	TRBV29-1	TRBJ1-1	few	CSVGWGLNAEAFF	TGCAGCGTAGGCTGGGGACTCAACGCTGAAGCTTTCTTT
.	TRBV5-1	TRBJ2-1	.	CASTTTVQGGNEQFF	TGCGCCAGCACCACAACCGTACAGGGGGGGAATGAGCAGTTCTTC
.	TRBV5-1	TRBJ2-7	.	CASSGVEGVYEQYF	TGCGCCAGCAGCGGGGTGGAGGGGGTCTACGAGCAGTACTTC
TRBD1	TRBV19	TRBJ2-3	.	CASRDRGLGTDTQYF	TGTGCCAGTAGGGACAGGGGTTTGGGCACAGATACGCAGTATTTT
.	TRBV5-1	TRBJ2-5	.	CASSPDRLQETQYF	TGCGCCAGCAGTCCCGACCGATTACAAGAGACCCAGTACTTC
.	TRBV4-1	TRBJ1-3	few	CASSPMDMGFSGNTIYF	TGCGCCAGCAGCCCGATGGACATGGGGTTCTCTGGAAACACCATATATTTT
.	TRBV9	TRBJ1-1	.	CASSVIGDTEAFF	TGTGCCAGCAGCGTAATCGGTGACACTGAAGCTTTCTTT
.	TRBV4-3	TRBJ2-7	.	CASSQRVALTYEQYF	TGCGCCAGCAGCCAAAGGGTAGCTCTAACCTACGAGCAGTACTTC
.	TRBV7-8	TRBJ2-7	few	CASSLALAPYEQYF	TGTGCCAGCAGCTTAGCGCTAGCGCCCTACGAGCAGTACTTC
.	TRBV4-2	TRBJ2-1	once	CASSQDIGGYNEQFF	TGTGCCAGCAGCCAAGATATCGGGGGCTACAATGAGCAGTTCTTC
.	TRBV7-2	TRBJ2-7	.	CASSLDSDREQYF	TGTGCCAGCAGCTTAGATTCGGATCGCGAGCAGTACTTC
.	TRBV6-5	TRBJ2-1	once	CASSYRDPGINEQLF	TGTGCCAGCAGTTATCGGGACCCCGGTATTAATGAGCAGCTCTTC
TRBD2	TRBV6-5	TRBJ2-1	.	CASSPWTRANEQFF	TGTGCCAGCAGTCCATGGACTAGGGCGAATGAGCAGTTCTTC
TRBD1	TRBV7-2	TRBJ2-2	.	CASSISGTEHTGELFF	TGTGCCAGCAGCATCTCCGGGACAGAGCACACCGGGGAGCTGTTTTTT
TRBD2	TRBV5-6	TRBJ2-2	few	CASSLLAGVGNTGELFF	TGTGCCAGCAGCTTGCTAGCGGGAGTGGGGAACACCGGGGAGCTGTTTTTT
.	TRBV28	TRBJ2-7	.	CASSSRLRGSYEQYF	TGTGCCAGCAGTTCACGACTCAGGGGAAGCTACGAGCAGTACTTC
TRBD1	TRBV10-3	TRBJ2-7	.	CAISPGQGASYEQYF	TGTGCCATCAGTCCGGGACAGGGGGCCTCCTACGAGCAGTACTTC
.	TRBV20-1	TRBJ2-7	.	CSASSEWEQYF	TGCAGTGCTAGTTCGGAATGGGAGCAGTACTTC
TRBD1	TRBV6-5	TRBJ1-2	.	CASRTGGQGVGYTF	TGTGCCAGCAGGACTGGGGGACAGGGAGTCGGCTACACCTTC
.	TRBV2	TRBJ2-3	.	CASRYSTTDTDTQYF	TGTGCCAGCCGTTACTCGACTACAGACACAGATACGCAGTATTTT
TRBD1	TRBV29-1	TRBJ2-7	.	CSVGGQVYEQYF	TGCAGCGTTGGGGGACAGGTCTACGAGCAGTACTTC
.	TRBV4-2	TRBJ1-1	.	CASSQDSTTLNTEAFF	TGTGCCAGCAGCCAAGACTCCACAACGCTGAACACTGAAGCTTTCTTT
.	TRBV4-1	TRBJ2-1	.	CASSQWIYNEQFF	TGCGCCAGCAGCCAGTGGATTTACAATGAGCAATTCTTC
TRBD1	TRBV6-1	TRBJ1-4	.	CASSAGQTNEKLFF	TGTGCCAGCAGTGCGGGACAGACTAATGAAAAACTGTTTTTT
TRBD2	TRBV10-3	TRBJ2-7	.	CAIMPTSGGYEQYF	TGTGCCATCATGCCGACTAGCGGAGGCTACGAGCAGTACTTC
.	TRBV30	TRBJ2-1	.	CAWSVHQQFEQFF	TGTGCCTGGAGTGTCCACCAGCAATTTGAGCAGTTCTTC